Listed here are 12 T cell receptor beta chains from one sample, sequenced in a study of cytomegalovirus exposure and HLA in healthy donors. Researchers ran the PCR with 60 Vbeta and 13 Jbeta primers. Assay used: immunoSEQ multiplex PCR; TCRdb lists only in-frame clones, some missing. In the table there are under 130,000 clones, around 77% of which are singletons. The sequencing sample was made of PBMCs. The receptors were sampled from a middle-aged woman in good health and CMV-seropositive.

The chain carries TRBV6-1 and TRBJ2-5, with TRBD1 identical over 9 bases. Trimming removed 6 bases from V and 4 bases from J; junction bases left unmatched: 9. Germline assignment: CDR1 MNHNS and CDR2 SASEGT. The CDR3 has 15 amino acids. The CDR3 DNA sequence: TGTGCCAGCAGCATTCCGACAGGGGGTGGAGAGACCCAGTACTTC. Its protein is CASSIPTGGGETQYF.

The chain uses TRBV19 and TRBJ2-3, with a tentative D call TRBD2 (6 bases). The CDR3 is 15 amino acids. Germline-derived CDR1 and CDR2 are LNHDA and SQIVND (reference sequence). The V end was cut by 5 bases, the J end by 8 bases, with 20 bases between. The CDR3: CASSRPAGTSGTQYF. The CDR3 nucleotides read TGTGCCAGTAGTCGCCCCGCGGGGACTTCGGGTACGCAGTATTTT.

This rearrangement joins TRBV7-3 to TRBJ1-2; perhaps TRBD1 as D (5 bases). V was cut by 5 bases and J by 8 bases, with 18 bases left in between. CDR1 and CDR2 from the germline V gene are SGHTA and FQGTGA. This CDR3 has 14 amino acids. CDR3 in amino acids: CASSVDGDSRGYTF. The CDR3 region has the DNA TGTGCCAGCAGCGTCGATGGGGACTCGAGAGGCTACACCTTC.

This chain connects TRBV27 to TRBJ2-7, with TRBD1 identical over 10 bases. Germline V gene sequence: CDR1 MNHEY, CDR2 SMNVEV (reference sequence). The V and J ends lost 5 bases and 6 bases, in that order; junction bases with no gene match: 7. The CDR3 covers 14 residues. The CDR3 region has the DNA TGTGCCAGCAGTGTGACAGGGGGCCCCGGCGAGCAGTACTTC. Residues: CASSVTGGPGEQYF.

The J gene is TRBJ1-4, the V gene TRBV4-2; D may be TRBD1 (5 bases). V lost 7 bases, J lost 8 bases, and 14 bases lay in between. This CDR3 region has 13 residues. Looked up from germline, CDR1 is LGHNA and CDR2 is YNFKEQ. The CDR3 coding sequence is TGTGCCAGCACCCCATGGGGGGACGAAAAACTGTTTTTT. Translating gives CASTPWGDEKLFF.

Notes on this clone: Mismatch with germline at one junction end may stem from a read error. The CDR3 bases are TGTTCCAGCAGGCCCAATCCGGGACAGGGGGACACTGAAGCTTTCTTT. It encodes CSSRPNPGQGDTEAFF. V and J are TRBV7-9 and TRBJ1-1; 11 nucleotides match TRBD1. CDR3 length: 16 amino acids. The germline V gene has CDR1 SEHNR and CDR2 FQNEAQ (reference sequence).

J is TRBJ2-7 and V is TRBV6-5, with a tentative D call TRBD2 (6 bases). This CDR3 has 14 residues. V shed 4 bases and J shed 3 bases, with 13 bases lying between them. The germline V gene has CDR1 MNHEY and CDR2 SVGAGI. CDR3 DNA: TGTGCCAGCAGTTTGGGCTCCGGGAGCTACGAGCAGTACTTC. Translating it yields CASSLGSGSYEQYF.

This clone was counted only a few times. In DNA, the CDR3 is TGTGCCAGCAGTGGGACTAGCGGGAGGGTCTACAATGAGCAGTTCTTC. This translates into CASSGTSGRVYNEQFF. This sequence joins TRBV2 and TRBJ2-1, with 15 bases fitting TRBD2. CDR1 is SNHLY, CDR2 FYNNEI, per germline. This CDR3 is 16 amino acids long. V shed 4 bases, J shed 3 bases, and the junction held 1 base outside the gene matches.

On this clone: The junction shows a germline mismatch at one end, possibly a read error. The same CDR3 is also encoded by other DNA sequences in this sample. The CDR3 spells CASSLGSGGYQPQHF. The CDR3 nucleotides are TGTGCCAGTAGCTTAGGGTCAGGGGGGTATCAGCCCCAGCATTTT. The genes are TRBV7-9 and TRBJ1-5, with TRBD1 identical over 7 bases. CDR1 SEHNR and CDR2 FQNEAQ come from the germline V gene (reference sequence). This CDR3 is built from 15 residues.

V usage is TRBV19 and J usage is TRBJ1-1; D not resolved. The CDR3 covers 12 residues. V lost 3 bases, J lost 5 bases, and 7 bases lay in between. Germline lookup yields CDR1 LNHDA and CDR2 SQIVND (reference sequence). This CDR3 reads CASSIETTEAFF. Written as DNA, the CDR3 is TGTGCCAGTAGTATCGAGACTACTGAAGCTTTCTTT.

V usage is TRBV6-1 and J usage is TRBJ1-1; D is unclear. The CDR3 spans 13 residues. Germline values: CDR1 MNHNS, CDR2 SASEGT. Deletions cut 1 base from V and 10 bases from J, with 13 bases between. DNA for the CDR3: TGTGCCAGCAGTGAAGGCGTCCTGCGGGGAGCTTTCTTT. The encoded protein is CASSEGVLRGAFF.

The genes are TRBV2 and TRBJ2-1, with 9 bases aligning to TRBD2. Germline V gene sequence: CDR1 SNHLY, CDR2 FYNNEI. The junction had 13 bases not matched to a gene; V was cut back by 3 bases and J by 7 bases. The CDR3 covers 17 residues. CDR3 bases: TGTGCCAGCAGTGAGCCCTTGGGGGCGGGAGGGCCGAATGAGCAGTTCTTC. Its translation: CASSEPLGAGGPNEQFF.